These T cell receptor beta chains were read from a single sample in a study of PD-1 blockade in classical Hodgkin lymphoma. The data were produced by immunoSEQ multiplex PCR, yet TCRdb's version contains in-frame clones alone and is incomplete. The profile shows around 20,000 clones, around 75% of them singletons. Sequenced material: peripheral blood mononuclear cells (PBMCs), taken at baseline. The receptors were sampled from a human donor with classical Hodgkin lymphoma. Each CDR3 is given with its conserved first and last residue. Only some rows state a clone size, as once, few, many or a class for expanded clones.

TRBJ1-4 TRBV5-6 - CASSLDQDNEKLFF
TRBJ1-4 TRBV29-1 once CSVDYRGDNEKLFF
TRBJ2-1 TRBV29-1 once CSASETLYNEQFF
TRBJ1-2 TRBV6-6 - CASSSGAYGYTF
TRBJ1-1 TRBV2 - CASSEVNLLNTEAFF
TRBJ2-6 TRBV7-9 - CASSLGRGPPSGANVLTF
TRBJ1-5 TRBV19 - CASSATGGLGQPQHF
TRBJ1-5 TRBV5-1 - CASSPSPGNQPQHF
TRBJ1-5 TRBV15 - CATSRRQGGSNQPQHF
TRBJ2-3 TRBV5-1 once CASSFGAGGRDTQYF
TRBJ2-7 TRBV7-2 once CASSLMRNSYEQYF
TRBJ2-5 TRBV7-7 - CATSGGRQETQYF
TRBJ2-1 TRBV19 large CASSPPGTSGTHGEQFF
TRBJ1-4 TRBV5-1 - CASSLSRMANEKLFF
TRBJ1-4 TRBV7-9 - CASSFRQENEKLFF
TRBJ1-2 TRBV5-5 - CASSLAGTGGEGYGYTF
TRBJ2-7 TRBV4-1 - CASSQGPGTYEQYF
TRBJ1-5 TRBV5-1 - CASSLGTTISNQPQHF
TRBJ2-3 TRBV7-6 once CASSLDWTDTQYF
TRBJ2-2 TRBV6-6 - CASGTGLAITGELFF
TRBJ2-1 TRBV5-1 - CASSLVTSGRLNEQFF
TRBJ2-1 TRBV19 - CASSLSKGTSGSATYNEQFF
TRBJ2-7 TRBV6-6 - CASTLTGVSSYEQYF
TRBJ1-2 TRBV2 once CASREDRVGGYTF
TRBJ2-3 TRBV25-1 - CASSELEEATDTQYF
TRBJ1-2 TRBV28 - CASSLIGALDLYGYTF
TRBJ2-5 TRBV19 - CAISTGQRETQYF
TRBJ2-7 TRBV7-6 - CASSLPADEQYF
TRBJ2-1 TRBV11-2 - CASSSPGKAGNEQFF
TRBJ2-2 TRBV27 - CASSYGPPGRELFF
TRBJ2-7 TRBV4-1 few CASSQEGYPSYEQYF
TRBJ2-3 TRBV5-6 few CASSLAFMSMGIDTQYF
TRBJ2-1 TRBV7-6 - CASSPIADSYNEQFF
TRBJ1-5 TRBV6-6 - CASRTDRGPGQPQHF
TRBJ1-2 TRBV6-5 - CASTPSWQGGGYTF
TRBJ1-4 TRBV2 few CASSTPNGPSEKLFF
TRBJ1-5 TRBV6-5 - CASSVTGGAGQPQHF
TRBJ1-6 TRBV2 - CASSIRTSPDSPLHF
TRBJ1-1 TRBV28 - CATRTVQLEAFF